Listed here is a single TCR beta chain. Which antigen it targets is not known. Base-call qualities are not available, and no considerably larger clone is one nucleotide away. Using the deep immunoSEQ assay, TCR CDR3 regions were amplified from genomic DNA by multiplex PCR. For each cell subset, the extracted genomic DNA was distributed evenly across all wells of several immunoSEQ 96-well plates, and each plate served as one replicate. For sorted subsets, 150 to 250 ng of genomic DNA, equivalent to tens of thousands of T cell genomes, went into each replicate PCR. The purified libraries were quantified using a Qubit 3.0 fluorometer, sized with a Bioanalyzer 2100, and then quantified again using the KAPA Library Quantification kit. A separate single-read 150-cycle Illumina NextSeq 550 flow cell was used to sequence each immunoSEQ 96-well plate. The study's processing was this. The immunoSEQ output contained only junctional sequences without quality scores, so filtering could not match that applied to full-length reads. To assign V/J genes and CDR3, sequences were annotated against IMGT germline references using PyIR, a Python wrapper for IgBLAST v1.9. Reads were removed for weak V/J assignments (E-value above 1e-6), missing CDR3, stop codons, out-of-frame junctions, or ambiguous translated residues. A V3J clonotype was defined by an identical inferred V gene, J gene, and CDR3 amino acid sequence. Percentage overlap between repertoires was calculated by dividing the number of shared unique clonotypes by the size of the smaller repertoire. Three approaches were used to assess repertoire richness: RTK rarefaction, the Chao1 estimator, and Recon v2.1 estimates of unobserved clonotypes. OLGA was used to compute generation probabilities for all TCRbeta clonotypes that the gDNA method yielded from a few donors. TCRdb provides this immuneACCESS table in a form limited to in-frame rearrangements. Some clones are lacking; in checked studies, under half of them reflect an unresolved V gene, and why the rest are absent is not known. That table is the source of V, J and clone size, and D and trimming were worked out from the DNA. A total of over 1.5 million clones appear in this sample, roughly 98% of them only once. 0.4% to 0.45% of the sample is held by the ten biggest clonotypes.

Donors were healthy HIV-negative adults with no recently reported acute infections or vaccinations. Every donor was a Caucasian adult residing in Nashville, Tennessee, USA. CD4+ T cells were enriched by magnetic negative selection; naive cells were then positively selected on CD45RA, and the negative fraction formed the memory subset. Blood was obtained by leukapheresis, after which PBMCs were separated by Ficoll-Histopaque density gradient centrifugation and cryopreserved in liquid nitrogen vapor phase. Analytical flow cytometry was used to check the purity and quantity of every magnetically sorted T cell population. Genomic DNA was isolated from every sorted fraction and measured by UV absorbance on a Nanodrop 2000c. This entry is derived from a study of shared clonotypes between healthy human individuals (dated by TCRdb to the early 2020s). In the study overall: A few men and two women, aged 18 to 49 years, made up the cohort. Libraries were prepared and TCR repertoires were sequenced by different laboratories using diverse techniques, in order to increase sequencing depth and limit assay-specific biases. To estimate repertoire size and how much clonotype sharing occurs between individuals, the study deeply sequenced the blood TCR repertoires of about five healthy adults. For each donor, CD4 naive and CD4 memory were each run on three plates, CD8 naive on two plates, and CD8 memory on one plate. Between about 0.8 and 9 billion PBMCs per donor were obtained by leukapheresis.

V is shortened by 10 bases, J by 3 bases, and the region joining them spans 18 bases. For CDR1 and CDR2, the germline V gene lists ENHRY and SYGVKD. The CDR3 numbers 15 residues from cysteine through phenylalanine. Only the CDR3 region is kept as DNA, spanning 45 bases read in frame from base 1. Points the paper makes about the study in general: Based on pairwise subsampling, the degree of clonotype sharing among donors was expected to be affected by sequencing depth. Approximately 5% of naive CD4, around 3.6% of naive CD8, approximately 2% of memory CD4, and about 0.4% of memory CD8 clonotypes were shared across a few donors. Larger estimated clonotype richness was generally found for naive subsets than for memory subsets. Sampling was limited to blood, and TCR repertoires in tissue likely differ from TCR repertoires in blood. Even with the large sequencing depth, rarefaction of the sorted-subset datasets indicated that sequencing was incomplete. The genetic and exposure-history diversity represented was limited by the small number of donors. Clonotypes shared by all four sorted-subset donors showed higher generation probabilities than non-shared clonotypes.

The sample consisted of naive CD4+ T cells sorted from blood. The cell subset or site tag for this specimen amounts to: CD45RA+ positively selected. This sequence was found in a man aged 25 to 45 in good health. The rearrangement joined TRBV10-3 to TRBJ2-2; TRBD1 is a weak D gene call, 5 bases matching. CDR3 protein: CATSIRDSDTGELFF. DNA sequence: TGTGCCACATCAATCAGGGATTCGGACACCGGGGAGCTGTTTTTT.